The text below deals with one T cell receptor (beta chain). Ten or more counts support this clonotype. The target of this receptor is not known. Qualities for individual bases were not recorded, and no much larger clone is one base off. cDNA was synthesized by template-switch 5'RACE using a primer carrying a 10-nucleotide random unique molecular identifier by which each TCR transcript was tagged. Every sequencing run yielded over 170 million TCR-beta sequences covering 15-18 subjects. Total RNA was extracted with the RNeasy kit. The KAPA Real-time Library Amplification kit was used to amplify TCR-beta VDJ regions with primers targeting the TCR constant region and the 5'RACE anchor. A first PCR added sample indexes and Illumina adaptors, and a second PCR then raised library yield. The roughly 650 bp TCR product was size-selected on a 2% E-gel SizeSelection system after Ampure bead purification. Before pooling, library quality was assessed on a Bioanalyzer, concentration was determined with Qubit, and library quantification was performed with the Kapa Library Quantification kit. An Illumina HiSeq 2500 sequenced the libraries paired-end 2 x 150 bp. To increase sequence diversity, about 25-31% phiX was spiked into each library pool. The paper's data handling went like this. The quality-filtered reads were processed with the UMI-based MiGEC pipeline, whose error correction step removed more than 85% of the raw TCR sequences. VDJ genes were aligned to IMGT germline references, and each clonotype was defined by a unique CDR3 amino acid sequence together with V-J genes. Clonal expansion, Shannon diversity and CDR3 relatedness were evaluated with VDJtools (CalcPairwiseDistances, ClusterSamples), while phylogenetic trees were built in CLCbio workbench. A clone was classed as expanded if it had 8 or more unique UMIs, a cutoff based on coefficient-of-variation modelling across technical triplicates. The public reads were quality trimmed at Q25 with fastp and then assembled into clones with MiXCR by TCRdb, keeping productive beta chains. One record per CDR3 amino acid sequence lists the most common genes and DNA. The V and J calls here are based on TCRdb, not the publication. This sample lists about 60,000 distinct CDR3 sequences; approximately 3.6% were detected once. Roughly 7% of the sample lies in the top ten.

Libraries from unsorted PBMCs were made from 2 million PBMCs kept in RNAlater at -80 degrees C until RNA extraction. Multiple sclerosis patients were enrolled in a US clinical protocol under which disease progression was evaluated by magnetic resonance imaging. Peripheral blood was subjected to Ficoll-Hypaque density gradient centrifugation to isolate PBMCs, which were then cryopreserved in liquid nitrogen. This record belongs to a study of neurological immune-mediated disorders (dated by TCRdb to the late 2010s). Concerning the study at large: Among the approximately 34 multiple sclerosis patients, relapsing-remitting MS accounted for 31 and secondary progressive MS accounted for 3. Of the roughly 70 subjects in the cohort, about 15 were HAM/TSP patients, approximately 35 were multiple sclerosis patients, and 20 were healthy controls. Using UMI-based sequencing, the study compared peripheral blood TCR-beta repertoires from patients with HTLV-I-associated myelopathy (HAM/TSP), patients with multiple sclerosis, and healthy controls. The approximately 99 TCR-beta libraries included longitudinal samples, technical triplicates and paired sorted CD4+ and CD8+ T-cell subsets alongside PBMC samples.

Paper-wide results and their limitations: Repertoires from 18 of 34 MS patients were grouped by phylogenetic analysis into a cluster of related CDR3 sequences, suggesting a possible repertoire-level signature. No association of the MS cluster with clinical or MRI features was observed, and the need for larger cohorts was stated by the authors. TCR clonal expansion was highest in HAM/TSP patients and lowest in MS patients, with MS patients falling below even healthy controls. No identical CDR3 amino acid sequences were shared among expanded clones across subjects, suggesting private TCR-beta repertoires in all groups.

This TCR was sampled from a woman aged 55-70 years with multiple sclerosis. Material for sequencing was PBMCs.

The bases are TGTGCCAGCAGTTTAGGGGGAGATCCAGCCTACGAGCAGTACTTC. Translated, it reads CASSLGGDPAYEQYF. The chain is made from TRBV12-3 or TRBV12-4 and TRBJ2-7; TRBD2 is possibly the D segment (5 matching bases). Taken from cysteine to phenylalanine, the CDR3 has 15 residues. The retained sequence is limited to the CDR3, 45 bases, with the frame set at the first base. V was cut back by 1 base and J by 2 bases, leaving a gap of 12 bases between them.